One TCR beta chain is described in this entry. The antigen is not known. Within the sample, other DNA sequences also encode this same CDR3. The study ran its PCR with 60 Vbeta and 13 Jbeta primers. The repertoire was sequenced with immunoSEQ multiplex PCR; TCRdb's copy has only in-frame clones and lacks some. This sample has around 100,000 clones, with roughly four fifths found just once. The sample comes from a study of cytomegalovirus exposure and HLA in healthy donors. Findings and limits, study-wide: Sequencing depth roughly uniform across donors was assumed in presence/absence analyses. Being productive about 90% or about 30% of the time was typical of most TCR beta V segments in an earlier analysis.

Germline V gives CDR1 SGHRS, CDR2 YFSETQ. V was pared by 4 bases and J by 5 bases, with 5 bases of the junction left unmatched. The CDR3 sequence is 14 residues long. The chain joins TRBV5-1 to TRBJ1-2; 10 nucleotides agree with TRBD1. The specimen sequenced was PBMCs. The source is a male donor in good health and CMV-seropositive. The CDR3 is CASSLGQGGYGYTF. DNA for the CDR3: TGCGCCAGCAGCCTCGGACAGGGGGGGTATGGCTACACCTTC.